The next 14 T cell receptor beta chains were all read from a single sample in a study of T cells in Graves' hyperthyroidism and ophthalmopathy (dated by TCRdb to the late 2010s). Library preparation employed multiplex PCR. The run used an Illumina HiSeq 2000. The TCR beta CDR3 regions were amplified from RNA transcripts. For the first round of RT-PCR on the TCR CDR3, the HTBI primer set was used together with the Qiagen OneStep RT-PCR kit. TCRdb reworked the public reads: Q25 trimming with fastp, MiXCR clone assembly, productive beta chains retained. A single entry per CDR3 protein holds the most common genes and DNA from its merged rows. Counted in this sample were 200,000 to 250,000 distinct CDR3 sequences; more than 15% of them appeared once. The leading ten clones occupy approximately 46% of the sample. Sequences were obtained from blood. Source of these receptors: a man aged 45-65 years with Graves' hyperthyroidism.

The gene calls are TRBV18 and TRBJ1-1; D possibly corresponds to TRBD1 (5 bases). Trimming stripped 6 bases from V and 1 base from J, with 12 bases between. The CDR3 has 14 residues. Germline V lookup: CDR1 KGHSH, CDR2 LQKENI. CDR3 amino acids: CASSGDWKNTEAFF. DNA for the CDR3: TGTGCCAGCTCTGGGGACTGGAAGAACACTGAAGCTTTCTTT.

V and J are TRBV12-3 or TRBV12-4 and TRBJ2-1, with D perhaps matching TRBD1 or TRBD2 (5 bases each). The CDR3 has 18 residues. Trimming shortened V by 5 bases and J by 7 bases, and 27 bases separated the two germline ends. The CDR3 DNA follows: TGTGCCAGCAGTAACAGGCCGTTGGACTCGGCGCCCAGGAATGAGCAGTTCTTC. It specifies CASSNRPLDSAPRNEQFF.

The sample holds many counts of this clonotype. The rearrangement uses TRBV10-1 and TRBJ2-3; possibly TRBD1 for D (5 bases). CDR3 length equals 14 residues. Germline V CDR1 and CDR2: WNHNN, SYGVQD (reference sequence). Trimming removed 2 bases at V and 4 bases at J, with 10 bases between. CDR3 protein: CASSERTLADTQYF. The CDR3 DNA follows: TGCGCCAGCAGTGAGAGGACACTCGCAGATACGCAGTATTTT.

This clonotype has at least ten counts. Here the CDR3 DNA reads TGTGCCAGCGATTTAATTCGCCGGGGTAATTCACCCCTCCACTTT. It yields the protein CASDLIRRGNSPLHF. V is TRBV6-1 and J is TRBJ1-6, with no clear D. Germline CDR1 and CDR2: MNHNS and SASEGT. V gave up 8 bases and J gave up 6 bases, with 17 bases separating them. The CDR3 has 15 amino acids.

This clonotype has a handful of counts. The chain recombines TRBV7-9 with TRBJ2-2; D is uncertain. This CDR3 has 15 residues. CDR1 SEHNR and CDR2 FQNEAQ come from the germline V gene (reference sequence). V lost 8 bases and J lost 6, with 19 bases in between. CDR3 nucleotides: TGTGCCAGCGGGTCAGCCTTGGAATGGGCCGGGGAGCTGTTTTTT. Protein product: CASGSALEWAGELFF. Filled out from reference TRBV7-9 and TRBJ2-2, the complete variable domain reads DTGVSQNPRHKITKRGQNVTFRCDPISEHNRLYWYRQTLGQGPEFLTYFQNEAQLEKSRLLSDRFSAERPKGSFSTLEIQRTEQGDSAMYLCASGSALEWAGELFFGEGSRLTVL.

In this sample, this clonotype turned up a few times. The V and J genes are TRBV7-2 and TRBJ1-3, with TRBD1 as a possible D gene (6 bases). V was pared by 5 bases and J by 5 bases, with 13 bases between. The CDR3 length is 14 residues. Germline loops: CDR1 SGHTA, CDR2 FQGNSA. CDR3 DNA: TGTGCCAGCAGCGTTGGGGGCTTTAGAAACACCATATATTTT. This encodes CASSVGGFRNTIYF.

The sample holds many counts of this clonotype. The genes are TRBV6-5 and TRBJ2-3, with 8 bases matching TRBD2. This CDR3 region has 20 residues. Germline assignment: CDR1 MNHEY and CDR2 SVGAGI. The V segment lost 5 bases and the J segment 0 bases; nucleotides outside the gene matches: 19. CDR3: CASSHSFPTSVLPSTDTQYF. The CDR3 DNA sequence: TGTGCCAGCAGTCACAGCTTCCCGACTAGCGTGCTACCTAGCACAGATACGCAGTATTTT.

There are many counts of this clonotype. The rearrangement uses TRBV7-8 and TRBJ2-7; D is ambiguous. Germline CDR1 reads SGHVS; CDR2 reads FQNEAQ. The V and J ends lost 2 bases and 5 bases respectively, with 10 bases between them. This CDR3 region has 13 residues. The CDR3 DNA reads TGTGCCAGCAGCTTAAGAGACATAGACGAGCAGTACTTC. It is translated as CASSLRDIDEQYF.

V is TRBV2 and J is TRBJ2-6, with TRBD1 identical over 12 bases. Germline CDR1 and CDR2: SNHLY and FYNNEI. The V gene end was trimmed by 4 bases and the J gene end by 5 bases; junction bases not matched to a gene: 6. The CDR3 is 17 residues long. The CDR3 loop reads CASSVGDRGRRANVLTF. The CDR3 nucleotides are TGTGCCAGCAGTGTAGGGGACAGGGGGCGGAGGGCCAACGTCCTGACTTTC.

This clonotype was counted many times. The chain uses TRBV12-3 or TRBV12-4 and TRBJ1-1, with 7 bases aligning to TRBD1. The length of the CDR3 is 15 residues. Unmatched junction bases numbered 10, after V lost 4 bases and J lost 5 bases. CDR3 sequence: CASSSPHRGLTEAFF. In DNA, the CDR3 is TGTGCCAGCAGTTCCCCCCACAGGGGCTTAACTGAAGCTTTCTTT.

In its sample, this clonotype was seen a few times. CDR3 coding DNA: TGCGCCAGCAGCGATCCGGGACAGCCCGTTAGTGGCTACACCTTC. Protein product: CASSDPGQPVSGYTF. This chain uses TRBV5-1 with TRBJ1-2, with 7 positions matching TRBD1. V shed 4 bases, J shed 7 bases, and the junction held 13 bases outside the gene matches. The germline V gene has CDR1 SGHRS and CDR2 YFSETQ. The CDR3 covers 15 residues.

Notes on this clonotype: A clone one base away is much larger, so this may be a read error. The chain has TRBV12-3 or TRBV12-4 and TRBJ2-1, with 7 nucleotides matching TRBD1. The CDR3 contains 14 residues. The CDR3, as DNA: TGTGCCAGCAGTTTAGAGGGGGCCCACAATGACCAGTTCTTC. The encoded protein is CASSLEGAHNDQFF.

This clonotype has only one observation. The chain uses TRBV18 and TRBJ2-2; D uncertain. V was cut by 3 bases and J by 6 bases, with 8 bases left in between. Germline CDR1 KGHSH, CDR2 LQKENI. This CDR3 has 13 amino acids. For the CDR3, the DNA is TGTGCCAGCTCACCCACTCCGTCCGGGGAGCTGTTTTTT. Amino acids: CASSPTPSGELFF. The full variable domain, rest sourced from reference TRBV18 and TRBJ2-2, is NAGVMQNPRHLVRRRGQEARLRCSPMKGHSHVYWYRQLPEEGLKFMVYLQKENIIDESGMPKERFSAEFPKEGPSILRIQQVVRGDSAAYFCASSPTPSGELFFGEGSRLTVL.

This clonotype was detected only a few times. The chain combines TRBV12-5 with TRBJ1-5; no firm D call. The germline CDR1 and CDR2 sequences are LGHNT and FRNRAP. This CDR3 comprises 16 residues. V lost 0 bases and J 3 bases, leaving 12 bases between the germline ends. CDR3 sequence (DNA): TGTGCTAGTGGTTTGGTACTCAAAGAGGCCAATCAGCCCCAGCATTTT. This sequence encodes CASGLVLKEANQPQHF.